The sequence of this TCR beta chain was determined in a study of blood T cells in healthy people across ages. For the second PCR, which ran for roughly 6 to 12 cycles, a sample-barcoded 5' primer and a J-beta primer mix were used. MiXCR, applied by TCRdb to the 5' RACE reads, yields one record per CDR3 protein. The data show some 860,000 distinct CDR3 sequences, more than 50% seen once. The source is a man aged 35 to 55 in good health. The sequencing input was blood.

For the CDR3, the DNA is TGTGCCAGCAGAAACGGGATTCACTATGGCTACACCTTC. It translates to CASRNGIHYGYTF. This chain uses TRBV27 with TRBJ1-2; D is uncertain. V was shortened by 6 bases and J by 3 bases, with 11 bases between the two germline ends. Germline V gene data show CDR1 as MNHEY and CDR2 as SMNVEV (reference sequence). The CDR3 is 13 residues long.